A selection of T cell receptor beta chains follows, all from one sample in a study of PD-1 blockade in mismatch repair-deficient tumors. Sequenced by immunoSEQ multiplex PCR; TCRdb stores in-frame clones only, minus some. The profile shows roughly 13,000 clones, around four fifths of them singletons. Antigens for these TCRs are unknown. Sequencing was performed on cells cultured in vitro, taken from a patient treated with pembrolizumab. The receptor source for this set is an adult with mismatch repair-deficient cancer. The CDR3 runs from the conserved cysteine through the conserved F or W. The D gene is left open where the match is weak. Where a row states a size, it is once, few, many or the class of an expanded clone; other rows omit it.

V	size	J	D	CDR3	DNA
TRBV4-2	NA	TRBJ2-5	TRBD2	CASSLQPGGDGTETQYF	TGTGCCAGCAGCCTCCAACCGGGGGGAGATGGGACAGAGACCCAGTACTTC
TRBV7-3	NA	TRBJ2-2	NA	CASSFSHQAGELFF	TGTGCCAGCAGCTTTTCACATCAAGCCGGGGAGCTGTTTTTT
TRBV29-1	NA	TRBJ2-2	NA	CSGGRGLTGELFF	TGCAGCGGAGGGAGGGGGCTGACCGGGGAGCTGTTTTTT
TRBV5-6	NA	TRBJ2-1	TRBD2	CASSLTSGSLGDEQFF	TGTGCCAGCAGCTTGACTAGCGGGAGCCTCGGGGATGAGCAGTTCTTC
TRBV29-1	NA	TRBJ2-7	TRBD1	CSVGTGEPYEQYF	TGCAGCGTGGGTACAGGGGAACCCTACGAGCAGTACTTC
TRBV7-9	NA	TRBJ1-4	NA	CASSSWEKDEKLFF	TGTGCCAGCAGCTCTTGGGAGAAGGATGAAAAACTGTTTTTT
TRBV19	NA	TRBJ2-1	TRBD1	CASSPRTGGGDEQFF	TGTGCCAGTAGTCCGCGGACAGGGGGCGGGGATGAGCAGTTCTTC
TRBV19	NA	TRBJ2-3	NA	CASSPRYSGGTDTQYF	TGTGCCAGTAGCCCCAGATACTCGGGTGGCACAGATACGCAGTATTTT
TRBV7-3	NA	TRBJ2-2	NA	CASSSLDGPNTGELFF	TGTGCCAGCAGCTCCCTAGACGGGCCGAACACCGGGGAGCTGTTTTTT
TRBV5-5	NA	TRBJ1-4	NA	CASSLWGMDEKLFF	TGTGCCAGCAGCTTGTGGGGGATGGATGAAAAACTGTTTTTT
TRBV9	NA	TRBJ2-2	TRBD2	CASSPWTSEYTGELFF	TGTGCCAGCAGCCCTTGGACTAGTGAGTACACCGGGGAGCTGTTTTTT
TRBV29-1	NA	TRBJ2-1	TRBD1	CSVEGTGEDNEQFF	TGCAGCGTTGAAGGGACAGGGGAGGACAATGAGCAGTTCTTC
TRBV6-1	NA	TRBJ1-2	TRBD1	CASSILGTGHYGYTF	TGTGCCAGCAGTATCCTTGGGACAGGCCACTATGGCTACACCTTC
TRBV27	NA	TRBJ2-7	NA	CASSLDGREQYF	TGTGCCAGCAGTTTAGACGGCCGCGAGCAGTACTTC
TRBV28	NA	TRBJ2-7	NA	CASSSTRGSYEQYF	TGTGCCAGCAGTTCCACCAGGGGAAGCTACGAGCAGTACTTC
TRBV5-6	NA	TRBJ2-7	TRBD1	CASSFYEQPGQGYEQYF	TGTGCCAGCAGCTTCTACGAACAACCGGGACAGGGTTACGAGCAGTACTTC
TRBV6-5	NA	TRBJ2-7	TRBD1	CASSYGTAPTDEQYF	TGTGCCAGCAGTTACGGGACAGCACCAACGGACGAGCAGTACTTC
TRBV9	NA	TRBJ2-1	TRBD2	CASSLREGLAGDEQFF	TGTGCCAGCAGCCTCAGGGAGGGACTAGCGGGAGATGAGCAGTTCTTC
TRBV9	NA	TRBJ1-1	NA	CASSGRGDPRTEAFF	TGTGCCAGCAGCGGGAGGGGAGACCCGAGGACTGAAGCTTTCTTT
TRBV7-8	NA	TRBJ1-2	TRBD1	CASSLHGQGRYGYTF	TGTGCCAGCAGCCTCCACGGACAGGGCCGGTATGGCTACACCTTC
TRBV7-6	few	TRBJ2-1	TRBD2	CASSSSGRARNEQFF	TGTGCCAGCAGCTCCAGCGGGAGGGCCAGGAATGAGCAGTTCTTC
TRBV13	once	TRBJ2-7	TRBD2	CASTLAGTYEQYF	TGTGCCAGCACCCTAGCGGGGACCTACGAGCAGTACTTC
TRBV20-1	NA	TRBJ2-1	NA	CSVKGLDEQFF	TGCAGTGTTAAGGGGCTAGATGAGCAGTTCTTC
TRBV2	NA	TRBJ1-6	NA	CASSVSDPGNSPLHF	TGTGCCAGCAGTGTCTCAGACCCGGGGAATTCACCCCTCCACTTT
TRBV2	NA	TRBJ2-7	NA	CASSPDRPYEQYF	TGTGCCAGCAGTCCGGACAGACCCTACGAGCAGTACTTC
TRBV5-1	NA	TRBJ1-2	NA	CASSFEGRNYGYTF	TGCGCCAGCAGCTTTGAGGGTAGGAACTATGGCTACACCTTC
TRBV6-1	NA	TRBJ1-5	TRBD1	CASSGQGDQPQHF	TGTGCCAGCAGTGGACAGGGGGATCAGCCCCAGCATTTT
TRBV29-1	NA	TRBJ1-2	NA	CSGGHRENYGYTF	TGCAGCGGCGGACACAGGGAAAACTATGGCTACACCTTC
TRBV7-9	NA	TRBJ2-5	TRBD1	CASSGQPGQGYEETQYF	TGTGCCAGCAGCGGCCAGCCGGGACAGGGGTATGAAGAGACCCAGTACTTC
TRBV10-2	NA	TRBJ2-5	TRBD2	CASTHLAGASETQYF	TGCGCCAGCACCCATCTAGCGGGAGCTTCGGAGACCCAGTACTTC
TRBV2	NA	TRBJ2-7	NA	CASSVPLTYEQYF	TGTGCCAGCAGTGTACCTCTAACCTACGAGCAGTACTTC
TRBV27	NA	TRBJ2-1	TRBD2	CASSLSITAGGQFF	TGTGCCAGCAGTTTATCGATTACAGCGGGAGGGCAGTTCTTC
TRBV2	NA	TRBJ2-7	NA	CASSKDSSYEQYF	TGTGCCAGCAGTAAGGACAGCTCCTACGAGCAGTACTTC
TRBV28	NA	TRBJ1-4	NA	CASSLPGPTNEKLFF	TGTGCCAGCAGTTTACCGGGCCCAACTAATGAAAAACTGTTTTTT
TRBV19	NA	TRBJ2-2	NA	CASSTAVLNIGELFF	TGTGCCAGTAGTACAGCGGTACTAAACATCGGGGAGCTGTTTTTT
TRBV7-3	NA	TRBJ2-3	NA	CASSLSVVTDTQYF	TGTGCCAGCAGCTTAAGTGTGGTCACAGATACGCAGTATTTT
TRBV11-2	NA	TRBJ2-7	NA	CASSSISGTDPYEQYF	TGTGCCAGCAGCTCCATCTCCGGGACGGACCCCTACGAGCAGTACTTC
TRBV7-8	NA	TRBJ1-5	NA	CASSLAGAPQHF	TGTGCCAGCAGCTTAGCGGGGGCGCCCCAGCATTTT
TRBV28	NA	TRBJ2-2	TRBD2	CASNTGLAGGITGELFF	TGTGCCAGCAACACGGGGCTAGCGGGAGGGATCACCGGGGAGCTGTTTTTT
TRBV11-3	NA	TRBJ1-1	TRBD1	CASSLTGGYTEAFF	TGTGCCAGCAGCTTGACAGGGGGTTACACTGAAGCTTTCTTT
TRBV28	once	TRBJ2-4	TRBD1	CASSGTGLSLAKNIQYF	TGTGCCAGCAGTGGGACAGGGTTATCTCTAGCCAAAAACATTCAGTACTTC
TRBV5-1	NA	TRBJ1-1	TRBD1	CASSIGTGEGKAFF	TGCGCCAGCAGCATAGGGACAGGGGAGGGGAAAGCTTTCTTT
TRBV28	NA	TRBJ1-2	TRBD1	CASRSGGQGSSAYGYTF	TGTGCCAGCAGATCGGGGGGACAGGGATCTAGTGCCTATGGCTACACCTTC
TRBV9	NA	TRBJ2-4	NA	CASSVVGRGNIQYF	TGTGCCAGCAGCGTAGTGGGCAGGGGTAACATTCAGTACTTC
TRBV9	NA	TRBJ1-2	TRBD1	CASSAFGQGNGYTF	TGTGCCAGCAGCGCATTCGGACAGGGAAATGGCTACACCTTC
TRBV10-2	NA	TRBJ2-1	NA	CASSWTNNEQFF	TGCGCCAGCAGTTGGACTAACAATGAGCAGTTCTTC
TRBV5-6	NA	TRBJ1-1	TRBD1	CASSYGDRGPSEAFF	TGTGCCAGCAGCTACGGGGACAGGGGGCCTTCTGAAGCTTTCTTT
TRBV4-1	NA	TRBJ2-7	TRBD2	CASSYLGLAGGPSYEQYF	TGCGCCAGCAGCTATCTTGGACTAGCGGGAGGTCCATCCTACGAGCAGTACTTC
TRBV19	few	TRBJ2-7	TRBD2	CASSIEGSGSYEQYF	TGTGCCAGTAGTATAGAGGGTAGCGGGAGCTACGAGCAGTACTTC
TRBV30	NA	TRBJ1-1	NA	CAWSGSGDTEAFF	TGTGCCTGGAGTGGGTCTGGGGACACTGAAGCTTTCTTT
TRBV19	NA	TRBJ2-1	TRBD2	CASRRPSGYNEQFF	TGTGCCAGTAGACGGCCTAGCGGTTACAATGAGCAGTTCTTC
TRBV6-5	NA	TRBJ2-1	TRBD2	CASSYLPAGGANEQFF	TGTGCCAGCAGTTACCTACCCGCGGGGGGAGCGAATGAGCAGTTCTTC
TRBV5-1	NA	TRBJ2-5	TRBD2	CASSFTSGTSLETQYF	TGCGCCAGCAGCTTCACTAGCGGGACCTCATTGGAGACCCAGTACTTC
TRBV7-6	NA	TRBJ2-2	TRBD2	CASSTTSGRARTGELFF	TGTGCCAGCAGCACGACTAGCGGGAGGGCCCGCACCGGGGAGCTGTTTTTT
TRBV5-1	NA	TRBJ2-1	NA	CASSIGQNNEQFF	TGCGCCAGCAGCATCGGACAGAACAATGAGCAGTTCTTC